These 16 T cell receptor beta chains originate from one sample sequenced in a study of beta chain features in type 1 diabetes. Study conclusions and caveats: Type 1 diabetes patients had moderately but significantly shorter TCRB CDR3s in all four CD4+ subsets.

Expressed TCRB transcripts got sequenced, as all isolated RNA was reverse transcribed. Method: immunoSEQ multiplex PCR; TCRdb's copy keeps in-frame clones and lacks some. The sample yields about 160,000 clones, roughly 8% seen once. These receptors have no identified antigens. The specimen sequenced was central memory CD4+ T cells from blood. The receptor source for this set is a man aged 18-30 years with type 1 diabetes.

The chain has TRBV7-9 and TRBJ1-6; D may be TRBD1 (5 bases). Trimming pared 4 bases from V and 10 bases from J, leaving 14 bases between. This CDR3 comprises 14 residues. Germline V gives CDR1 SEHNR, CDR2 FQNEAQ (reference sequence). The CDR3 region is CASSSGQYGSPLHF. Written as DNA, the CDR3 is TGTGCCAGCAGCTCAGGGCAATATGGGTCACCCCTCCACTTT.

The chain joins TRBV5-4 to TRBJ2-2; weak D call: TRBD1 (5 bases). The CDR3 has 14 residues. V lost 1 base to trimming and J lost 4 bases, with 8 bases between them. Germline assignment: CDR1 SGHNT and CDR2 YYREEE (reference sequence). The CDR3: CASSLRGPTGELFF. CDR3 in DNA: TGTGCCAGCAGCTTGAGGGGCCCCACCGGGGAGCTGTTTTTT.

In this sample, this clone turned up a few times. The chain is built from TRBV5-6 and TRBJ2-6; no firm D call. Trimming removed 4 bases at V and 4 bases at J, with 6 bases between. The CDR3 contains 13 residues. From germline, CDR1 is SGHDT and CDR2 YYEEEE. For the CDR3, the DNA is TGTGCCAGCAGCCACACAGGGGCCAACGTCCTGACTTTC. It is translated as CASSHTGANVLTF.

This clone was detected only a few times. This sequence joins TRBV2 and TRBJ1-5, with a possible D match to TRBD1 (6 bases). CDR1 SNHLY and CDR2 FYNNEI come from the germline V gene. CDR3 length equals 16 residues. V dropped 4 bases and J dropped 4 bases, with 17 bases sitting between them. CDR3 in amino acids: CASSGTVLGRNQPQHF. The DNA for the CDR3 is TGTGCCAGCAGTGGGACAGTTTTGGGGCGGAATCAGCCCCAGCATTTT.

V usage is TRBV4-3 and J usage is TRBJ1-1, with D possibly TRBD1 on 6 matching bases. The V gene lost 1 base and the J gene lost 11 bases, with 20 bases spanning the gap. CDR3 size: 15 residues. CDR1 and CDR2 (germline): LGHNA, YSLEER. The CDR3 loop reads CASSQAALQGRGAFF. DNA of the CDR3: TGCGCCAGCAGCCAAGCGGCCCTACAGGGACGTGGCGCTTTCTTT.

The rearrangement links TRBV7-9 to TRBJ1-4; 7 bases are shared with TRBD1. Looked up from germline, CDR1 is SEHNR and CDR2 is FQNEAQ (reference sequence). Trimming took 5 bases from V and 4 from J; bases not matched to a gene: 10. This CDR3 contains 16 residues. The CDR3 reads CASSGRTDRINEKLFF. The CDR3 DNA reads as TGTGCCAGCAGCGGGCGGACGGACAGGATTAATGAAAAACTGTTTTTT.

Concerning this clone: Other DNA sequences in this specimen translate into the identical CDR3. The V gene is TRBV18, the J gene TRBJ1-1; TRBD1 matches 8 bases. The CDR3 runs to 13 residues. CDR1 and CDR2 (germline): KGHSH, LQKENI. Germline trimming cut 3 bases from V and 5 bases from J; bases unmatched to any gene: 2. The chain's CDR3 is CASSPRQGTEAFF. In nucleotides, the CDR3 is TGTGCCAGCTCACCCAGACAGGGGACTGAAGCTTTCTTT.

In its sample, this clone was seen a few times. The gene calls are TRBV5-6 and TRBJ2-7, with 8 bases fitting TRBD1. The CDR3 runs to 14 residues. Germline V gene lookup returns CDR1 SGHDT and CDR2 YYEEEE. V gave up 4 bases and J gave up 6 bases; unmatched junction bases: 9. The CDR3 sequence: CASSRMAGGGEQYF. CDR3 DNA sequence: TGTGCCAGCAGCAGGATGGCAGGGGGCGGCGAGCAGTACTTC.

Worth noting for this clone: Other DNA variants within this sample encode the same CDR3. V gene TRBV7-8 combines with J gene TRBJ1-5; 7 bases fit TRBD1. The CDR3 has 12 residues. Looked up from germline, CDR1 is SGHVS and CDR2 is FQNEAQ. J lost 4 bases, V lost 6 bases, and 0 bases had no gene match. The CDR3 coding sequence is TGTGCCAGCAGGACAGGGAATCAGCCCCAGCATTTT. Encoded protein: CASRTGNQPQHF. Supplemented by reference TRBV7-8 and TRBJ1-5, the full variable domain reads GAGVSQSPRYKVAKRGQDVALRCDPISGHVSLFWYQQALGQGPEFLTYFQNEAQLDKSGLPSDRFFAERPEGSVSTLKIQRTQQEDSAVYLCASRTGNQPQHFGDGTRLSIL.

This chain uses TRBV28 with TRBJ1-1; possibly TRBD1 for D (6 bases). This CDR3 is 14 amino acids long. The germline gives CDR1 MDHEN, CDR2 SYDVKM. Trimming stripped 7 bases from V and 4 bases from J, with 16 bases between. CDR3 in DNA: TGTGCCAGCACCGTGACAGGAATAAGCACTGAAGCTTTCTTT. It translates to CASTVTGISTEAFF.

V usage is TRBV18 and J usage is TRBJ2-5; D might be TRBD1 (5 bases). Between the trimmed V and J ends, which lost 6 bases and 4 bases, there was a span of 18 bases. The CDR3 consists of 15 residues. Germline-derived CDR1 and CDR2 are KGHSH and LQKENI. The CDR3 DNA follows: TGTGCCAGCTCCCCCCAAAGGGGATTAGGAGAGACCCAGTACTTC. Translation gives CASSPQRGLGETQYF. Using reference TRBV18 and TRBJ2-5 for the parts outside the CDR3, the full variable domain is NAGVMQNPRHLVRRRGQEARLRCSPMKGHSHVYWYRQLPEEGLKFMVYLQKENIIDESGMPKERFSAEFPKEGPSILRIQQVVRGDSAAYFCASSPQRGLGETQYFGPGTRLLVL.

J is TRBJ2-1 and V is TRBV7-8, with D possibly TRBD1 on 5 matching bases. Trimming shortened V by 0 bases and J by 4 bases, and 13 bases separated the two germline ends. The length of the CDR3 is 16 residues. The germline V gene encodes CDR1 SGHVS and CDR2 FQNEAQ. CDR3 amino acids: CASSLAIRAYYNEQFF. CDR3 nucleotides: TGTGCCAGCAGCTTAGCGATCAGGGCTTATTACAATGAGCAGTTCTTC.

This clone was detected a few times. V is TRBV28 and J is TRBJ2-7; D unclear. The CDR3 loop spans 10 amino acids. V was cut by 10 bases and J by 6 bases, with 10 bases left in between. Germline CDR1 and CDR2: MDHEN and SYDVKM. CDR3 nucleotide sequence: TGTGCCACCGAACGGGTCGAGCAGTACTTC. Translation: CATERVEQYF. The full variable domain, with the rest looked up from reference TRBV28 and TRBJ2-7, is DVKVTQSSRYLVKRTGEKVFLECVQDMDHENMFWYRQDPGLGLRLIYFSYDVKMKEKGDIPEGYSVSREKKERFSLILESASTNQTSMYLCATERVEQYFGPGTRLTVT.

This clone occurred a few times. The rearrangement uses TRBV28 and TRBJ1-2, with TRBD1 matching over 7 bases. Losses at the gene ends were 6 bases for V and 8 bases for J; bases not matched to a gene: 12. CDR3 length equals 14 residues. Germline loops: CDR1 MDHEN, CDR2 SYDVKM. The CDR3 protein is CASRTGTALWGYTF. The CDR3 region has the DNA TGTGCCAGCAGGACCGGGACAGCCCTCTGGGGCTACACCTTC.

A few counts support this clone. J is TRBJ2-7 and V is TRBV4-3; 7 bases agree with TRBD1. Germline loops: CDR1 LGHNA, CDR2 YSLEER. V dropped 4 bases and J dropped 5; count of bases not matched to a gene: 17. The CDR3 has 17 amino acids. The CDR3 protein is CASSRVEDRNLVHEQYF. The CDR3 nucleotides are TGCGCCAGCAGCCGGGTAGAGGACAGGAACCTCGTCCACGAGCAGTACTTC.

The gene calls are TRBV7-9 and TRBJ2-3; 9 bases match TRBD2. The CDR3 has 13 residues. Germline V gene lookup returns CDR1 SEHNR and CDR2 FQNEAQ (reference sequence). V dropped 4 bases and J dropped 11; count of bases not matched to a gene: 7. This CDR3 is CASSSGLAKKQYF. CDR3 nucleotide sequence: TGTGCCAGCAGCTCCGGACTAGCGAAAAAGCAGTATTTT.